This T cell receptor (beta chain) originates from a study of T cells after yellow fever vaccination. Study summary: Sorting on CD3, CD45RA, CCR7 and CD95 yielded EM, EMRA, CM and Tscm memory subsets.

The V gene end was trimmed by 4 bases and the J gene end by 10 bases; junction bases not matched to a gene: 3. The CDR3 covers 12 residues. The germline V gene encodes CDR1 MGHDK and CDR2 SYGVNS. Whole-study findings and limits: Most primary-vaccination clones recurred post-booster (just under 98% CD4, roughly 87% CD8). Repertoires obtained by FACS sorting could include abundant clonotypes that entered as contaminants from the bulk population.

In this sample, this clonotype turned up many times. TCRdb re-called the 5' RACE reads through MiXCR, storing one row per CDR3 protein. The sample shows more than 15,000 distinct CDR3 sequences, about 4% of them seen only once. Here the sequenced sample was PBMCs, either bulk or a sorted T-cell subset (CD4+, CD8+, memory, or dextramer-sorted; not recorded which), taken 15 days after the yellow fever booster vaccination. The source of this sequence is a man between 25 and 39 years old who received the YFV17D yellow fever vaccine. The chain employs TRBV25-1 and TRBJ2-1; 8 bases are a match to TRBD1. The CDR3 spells CASSAGGEEQFF. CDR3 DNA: TGTGCCAGCAGTGCAGGGGGCGAGGAGCAGTTCTTC.